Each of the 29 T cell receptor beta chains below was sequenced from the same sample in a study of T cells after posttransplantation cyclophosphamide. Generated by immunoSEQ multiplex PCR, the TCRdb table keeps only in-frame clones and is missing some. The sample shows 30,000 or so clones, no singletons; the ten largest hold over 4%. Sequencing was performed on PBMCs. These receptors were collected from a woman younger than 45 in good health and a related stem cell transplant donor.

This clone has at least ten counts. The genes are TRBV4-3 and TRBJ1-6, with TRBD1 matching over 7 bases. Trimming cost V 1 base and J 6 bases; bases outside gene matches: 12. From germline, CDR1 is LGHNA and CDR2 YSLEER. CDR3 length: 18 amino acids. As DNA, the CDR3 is TGCGCCAGCAGCCAAGCCAGCCGACAGGGAGGGTTTAATTCACCCCTCCACTTT. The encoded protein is CASSQASRQGGFNSPLHF.

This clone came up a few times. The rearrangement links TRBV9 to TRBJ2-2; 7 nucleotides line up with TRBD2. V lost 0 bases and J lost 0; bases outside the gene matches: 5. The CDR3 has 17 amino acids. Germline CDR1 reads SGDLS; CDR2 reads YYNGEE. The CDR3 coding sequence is TGTGCCAGCAGCGTAGCTAGGACTAGATCGAACACCGGGGAGCTGTTTTTT. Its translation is CASSVARTRSNTGELFF.

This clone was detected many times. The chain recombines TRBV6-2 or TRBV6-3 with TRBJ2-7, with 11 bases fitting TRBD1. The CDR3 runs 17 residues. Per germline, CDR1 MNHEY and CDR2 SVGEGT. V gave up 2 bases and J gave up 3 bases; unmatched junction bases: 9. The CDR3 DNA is TGTGCCAGCAGTTACGAGGCCCTCGGGACAGGGGGCTACGAGCAGTACTTC. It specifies CASSYEALGTGGYEQYF.

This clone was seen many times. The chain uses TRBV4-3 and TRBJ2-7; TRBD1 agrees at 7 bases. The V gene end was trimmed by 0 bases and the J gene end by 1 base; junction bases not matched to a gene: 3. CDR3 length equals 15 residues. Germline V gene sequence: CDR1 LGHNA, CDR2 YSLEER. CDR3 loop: CASSQETGPSYEQYF. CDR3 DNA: TGCGCCAGCAGCCAAGAGACAGGGCCATCCTACGAGCAGTACTTC.

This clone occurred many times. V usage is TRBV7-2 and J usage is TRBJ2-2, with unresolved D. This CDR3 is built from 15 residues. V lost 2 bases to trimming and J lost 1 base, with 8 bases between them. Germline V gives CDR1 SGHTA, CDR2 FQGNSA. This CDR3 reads CASSLLRVNTGELFF. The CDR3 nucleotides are TGTGCCAGCAGCTTATTACGGGTGAACACCGGGGAGCTGTTTTTT.

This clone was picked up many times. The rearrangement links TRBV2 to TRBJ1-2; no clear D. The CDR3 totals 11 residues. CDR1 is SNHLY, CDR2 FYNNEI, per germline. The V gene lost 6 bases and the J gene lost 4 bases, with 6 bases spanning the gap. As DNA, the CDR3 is TGTGCCAGCAGCTATAGCTATGGCTACACCTTC. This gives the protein CASSYSYGYTF.

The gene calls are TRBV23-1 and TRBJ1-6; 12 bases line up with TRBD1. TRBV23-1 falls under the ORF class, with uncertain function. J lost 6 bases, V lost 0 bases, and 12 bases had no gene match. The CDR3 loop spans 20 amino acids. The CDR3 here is CASSQSVERDRGHCNSPLHF. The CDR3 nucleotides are TGCGCCAGCAGTCAATCCGTTGAGAGGGACAGGGGGCATTGTAATTCACCCCTCCACTTT.

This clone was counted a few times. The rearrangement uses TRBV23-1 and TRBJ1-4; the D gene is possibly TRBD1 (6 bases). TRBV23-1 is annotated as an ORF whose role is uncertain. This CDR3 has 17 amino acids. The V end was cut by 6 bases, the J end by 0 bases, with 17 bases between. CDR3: CASSSGVFGATNEKLFF. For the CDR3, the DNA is TGCGCCAGCAGCTCAGGGGTGTTTGGGGCAACTAATGAAAAACTGTTTTTT.

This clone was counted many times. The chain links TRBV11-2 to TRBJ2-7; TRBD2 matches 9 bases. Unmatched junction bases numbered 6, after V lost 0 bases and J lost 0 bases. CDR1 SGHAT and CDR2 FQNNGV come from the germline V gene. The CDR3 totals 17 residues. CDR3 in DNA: TGTGCCAGCAGCTTAGATGAGCGGGGGGTTAGCTCCTACGAGCAGTACTTC. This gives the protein CASSLDERGVSSYEQYF. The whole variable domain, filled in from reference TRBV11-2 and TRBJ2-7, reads EAGVAQSPRYKIIEKRQSVAFWCNPISGHATLYWYQQILGQGPKLLIQFQNNGVVDDSQLPKDRFSAERLKGVDSTLKIQPAKLEDSAVYLCASSLDERGVSSYEQYFGPGTRLTVT.

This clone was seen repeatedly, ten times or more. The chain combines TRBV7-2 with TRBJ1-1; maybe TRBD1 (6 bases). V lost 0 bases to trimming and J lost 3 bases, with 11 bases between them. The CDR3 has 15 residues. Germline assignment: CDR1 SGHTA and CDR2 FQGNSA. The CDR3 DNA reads TGTGCCAGCAGCTTAGCCCAAGGGGGATACACTGAAGCTTTCTTT. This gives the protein CASSLAQGGYTEAFF.

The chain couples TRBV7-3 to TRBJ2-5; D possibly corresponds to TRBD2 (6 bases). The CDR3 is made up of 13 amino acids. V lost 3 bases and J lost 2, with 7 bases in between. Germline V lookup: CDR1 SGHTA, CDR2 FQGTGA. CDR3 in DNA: TGTGCCAGCAGCTTTCGGGGGCAAGAGACCCAGTACTTC. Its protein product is CASSFRGQETQYF.

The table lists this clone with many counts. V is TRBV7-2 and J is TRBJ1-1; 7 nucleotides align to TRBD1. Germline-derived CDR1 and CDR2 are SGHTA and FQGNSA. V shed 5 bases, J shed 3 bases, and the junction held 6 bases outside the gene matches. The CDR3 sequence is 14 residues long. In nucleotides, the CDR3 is TGTGCCAGCAGCCGCAACAGGGGTGACACTGAAGCTTTCTTT. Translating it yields CASSRNRGDTEAFF.

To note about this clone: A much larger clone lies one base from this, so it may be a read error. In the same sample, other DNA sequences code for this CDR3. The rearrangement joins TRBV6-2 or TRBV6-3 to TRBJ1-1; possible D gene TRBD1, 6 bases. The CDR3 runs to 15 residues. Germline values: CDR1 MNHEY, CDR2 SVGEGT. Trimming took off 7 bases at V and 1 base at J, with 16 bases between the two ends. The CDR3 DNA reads TGTGCCAGCAATAAACAGGGAGGCGGGAACACTGAAGCTTTCTTT. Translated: CASNKQGGGNTEAFF.

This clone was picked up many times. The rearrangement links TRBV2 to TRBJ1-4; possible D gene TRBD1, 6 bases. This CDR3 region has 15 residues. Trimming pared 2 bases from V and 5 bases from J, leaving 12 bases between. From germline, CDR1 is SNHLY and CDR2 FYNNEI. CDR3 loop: CASSEQGTINEKLFF. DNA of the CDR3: TGTGCCAGCAGTGAACAGGGGACTATCAATGAAAAACTGTTTTTT.

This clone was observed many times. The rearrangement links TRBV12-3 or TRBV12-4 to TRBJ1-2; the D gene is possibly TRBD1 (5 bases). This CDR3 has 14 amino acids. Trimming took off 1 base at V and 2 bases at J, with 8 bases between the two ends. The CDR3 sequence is CASSLGQLNYGYTF. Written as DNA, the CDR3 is TGTGCCAGCAGTTTAGGACAGTTAAACTATGGCTACACCTTC.

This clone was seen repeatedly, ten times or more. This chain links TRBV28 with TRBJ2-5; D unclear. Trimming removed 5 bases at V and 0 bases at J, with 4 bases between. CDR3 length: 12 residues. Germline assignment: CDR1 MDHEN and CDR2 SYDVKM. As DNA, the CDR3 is TGTGCCAGCAGTGCGTACCAAGAGACCCAGTACTTC. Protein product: CASSAYQETQYF. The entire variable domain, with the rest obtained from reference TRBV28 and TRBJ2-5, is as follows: DVKVTQSSRYLVKRTGEKVFLECVQDMDHENMFWYRQDPGLGLRLIYFSYDVKMKEKGDIPEGYSVSREKKERFSLILESASTNQTSMYLCASSAYQETQYFGPGTRLLVL.

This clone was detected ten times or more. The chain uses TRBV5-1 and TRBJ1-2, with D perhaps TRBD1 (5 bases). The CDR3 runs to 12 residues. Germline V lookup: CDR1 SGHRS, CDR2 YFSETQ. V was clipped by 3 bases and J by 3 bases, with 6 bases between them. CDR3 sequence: CASSWGDYGYTF. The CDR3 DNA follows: TGCGCCAGCAGCTGGGGGGACTATGGCTACACCTTC.

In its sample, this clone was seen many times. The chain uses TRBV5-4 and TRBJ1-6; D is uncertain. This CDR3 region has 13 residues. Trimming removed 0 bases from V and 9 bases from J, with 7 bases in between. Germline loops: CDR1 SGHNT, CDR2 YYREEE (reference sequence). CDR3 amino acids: CASSLESGSPLHF. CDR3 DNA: TGTGCCAGCAGCTTGGAGTCGGGTTCACCCCTCCACTTT.

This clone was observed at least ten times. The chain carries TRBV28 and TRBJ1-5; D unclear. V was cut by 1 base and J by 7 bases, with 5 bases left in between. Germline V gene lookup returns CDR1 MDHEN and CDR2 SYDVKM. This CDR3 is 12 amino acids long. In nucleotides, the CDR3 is TGTGCCAGCAGTTTATCCGGGCAGCCCCAGCATTTT. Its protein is CASSLSGQPQHF.

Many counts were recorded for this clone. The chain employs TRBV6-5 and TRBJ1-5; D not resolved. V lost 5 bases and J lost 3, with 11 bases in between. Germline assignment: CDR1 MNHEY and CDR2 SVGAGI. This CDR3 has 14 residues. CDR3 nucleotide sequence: TGTGCCAGCAGTCCGGAGGGTTTCAATCAGCCCCAGCATTTT. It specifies CASSPEGFNQPQHF.

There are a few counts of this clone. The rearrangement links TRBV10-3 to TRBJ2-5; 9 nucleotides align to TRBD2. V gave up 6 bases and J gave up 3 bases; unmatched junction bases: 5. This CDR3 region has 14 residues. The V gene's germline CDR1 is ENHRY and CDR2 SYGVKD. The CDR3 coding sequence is TGTGCCATCAGGAGTGGCGGGGGGGAAGAGACCCAGTACTTC. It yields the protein CAIRSGGGEETQYF.

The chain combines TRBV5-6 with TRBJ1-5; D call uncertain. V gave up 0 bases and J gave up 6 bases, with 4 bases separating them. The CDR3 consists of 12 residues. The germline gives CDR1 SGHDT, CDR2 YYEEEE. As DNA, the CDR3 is TGTGCCAGCAGCTTGGACGGTCAGCCCCAGCATTTT. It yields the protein CASSLDGQPQHF. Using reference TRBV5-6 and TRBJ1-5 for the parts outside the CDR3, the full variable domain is DAGVTQSPTHLIKTRGQQVTLRCSPKSGHDTVSWYQQALGQGPQFIFQYYEEEERQRGNFPDRFSGHQFPNYSSELNVNALLLGDSALYLCASSLDGQPQHFGDGTRLSIL.

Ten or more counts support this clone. The CDR3 is CASSSTRGSTEAFF. For the CDR3, the DNA is TGTGCCAGCAGCTCCACGAGGGGCAGCACTGAAGCTTTCTTT. The chain has TRBV7-9 and TRBJ1-1; D possibly corresponds to TRBD1 (5 bases). In germline, CDR1 is SEHNR, CDR2 FQNEAQ (reference sequence). Trimming left V 4 bases short and J 4 bases short, with 13 bases between. There are 14 residues in the CDR3.

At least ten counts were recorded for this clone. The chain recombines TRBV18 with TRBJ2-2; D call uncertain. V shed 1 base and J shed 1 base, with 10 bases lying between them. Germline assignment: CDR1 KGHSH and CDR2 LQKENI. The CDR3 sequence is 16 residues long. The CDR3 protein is CASSPRASQNTGELFF. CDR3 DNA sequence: TGTGCCAGCTCACCACGCGCGAGTCAGAACACCGGGGAGCTGTTTTTT.

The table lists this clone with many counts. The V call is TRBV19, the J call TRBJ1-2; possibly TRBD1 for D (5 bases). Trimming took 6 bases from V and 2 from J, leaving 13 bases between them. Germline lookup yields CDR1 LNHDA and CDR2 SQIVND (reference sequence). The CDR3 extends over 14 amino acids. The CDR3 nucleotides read TGTGCCAGTAGGGGAACCAGGGAGAACTATGGCTACACCTTC. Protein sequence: CASRGTRENYGYTF.

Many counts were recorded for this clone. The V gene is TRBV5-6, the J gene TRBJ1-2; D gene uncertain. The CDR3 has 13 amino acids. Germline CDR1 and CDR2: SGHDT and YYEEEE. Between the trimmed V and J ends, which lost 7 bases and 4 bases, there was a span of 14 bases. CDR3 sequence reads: CASRLAGAYGYTF. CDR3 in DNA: TGTGCCAGCCGCCTAGCGGGCGCCTATGGCTACACCTTC.

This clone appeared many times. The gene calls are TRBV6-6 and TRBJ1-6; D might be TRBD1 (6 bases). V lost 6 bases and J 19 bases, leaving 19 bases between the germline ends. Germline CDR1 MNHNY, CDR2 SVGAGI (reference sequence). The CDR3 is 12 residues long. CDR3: CASRAGTGLNHF. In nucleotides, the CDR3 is TGTGCCAGCAGGGCCGGTACAGGGTTAAATCACTTT.

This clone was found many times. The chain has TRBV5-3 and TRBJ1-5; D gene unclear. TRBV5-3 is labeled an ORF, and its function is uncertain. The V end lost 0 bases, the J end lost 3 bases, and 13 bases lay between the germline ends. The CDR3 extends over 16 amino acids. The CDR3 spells CARSLETEVVNQPQHF. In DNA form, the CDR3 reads TGTGCCAGAAGCTTGGAAACAGAGGTAGTCAATCAGCCCCAGCATTTT.

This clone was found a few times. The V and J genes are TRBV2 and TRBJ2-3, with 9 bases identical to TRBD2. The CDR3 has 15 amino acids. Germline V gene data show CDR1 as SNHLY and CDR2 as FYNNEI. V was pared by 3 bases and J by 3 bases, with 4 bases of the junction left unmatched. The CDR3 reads CASSEAGGRTDTQYF. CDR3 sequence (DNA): TGTGCCAGCAGTGAGGCGGGGGGGCGGACAGATACGCAGTATTTT.